Listed here are 28 T cell receptor beta chains from one sample, sequenced in a study of tissue T cells after allogeneic stem cell transplantation. Libraries were prepared by immunoSEQ multiplex PCR; TCRdb keeps only in-frame clonotypes and omits some of them. The sample contains roughly 20,000 clones, approximately 69% of which appear only once. Sequencing was done on a sample of blood. The receptors were gathered from a female BALB/c mouse in good health. The MHC haplotype of the strain is H2-d.

A remark on this clone: The gene names given are mouse names. The CDR3 end is not reached by the read, which stops 1 residue before it; the germline J gene fills it in. The V gene is TRBV13-2, the J gene TRBJ1-1, with D unresolved. Trimming took 3 bases from V and 0 from J, leaving 6 bases between them. The CDR3 is 13 amino acids. Per germline, CDR1 NNHNN and CDR2 SYGAGS (reference sequence). This chain's CDR3 is CASGGRTNTEVFF. The CDR3 bases that were read are TGTGCCAGCGGTGGCCGGACAAACACAGAAGTCTTC.

As to this clone: Mouse germline and gene names are used. Read sequence stops 1 residue before the CDR3 end, and the germline J gene provides the missing end. The chain is built from TRBV19 and TRBJ1-4, with 8 bases matching TRBD1. The CDR3 is 13 residues long. Germline V gene sequence: CDR1 FNHDT, CDR2 SITEND (reference sequence). V trimming: 2 bases; J trimming: 7 bases; junction bases outside the gene matches: 1. CDR3 DNA (partial): TGTGCCAGCAGTATGGACAGGGTCGAAAGATTATTT. It encodes CASSMDRVERLF. The entire CDR3 sequence reads CASSMDRVERLFF.

This clone has just a few counts. Each gene name is a mouse one. The read ends 1 residue before the CDR3 terminus; that terminus is restored from the germline J gene. The rearrangement uses TRBV13-1 and TRBJ2-7, with no clear D. V lost 2 bases and J 4 bases, leaving 1 base between the germline ends. The CDR3 contains 10 residues. CDR1 is NSHNY, CDR2 SYGAGN, per germline. The sequenced part of the CDR3 DNA is TGTGCCAGCAGTGAGTATGAACAGTAC. Protein sequence: CASSEYEQY. From start to end, the CDR3 is CASSEYEQYF.

This clone was found a few times. The genes and germline here are from mouse. The read is 1 residue too short to cover the CDR3 end, so that end is filled in from the germline J gene. The rearrangement joins TRBV5 to TRBJ2-7; a weak D match, TRBD2 (6 bases). The germline V gene has CDR1 LGHNA and CDR2 YNLKQL (reference sequence). Trimming pared 0 bases from V and 4 bases from J, leaving 13 bases between. The CDR3 runs to 15 residues. Incomplete CDR3 DNA: TGTGCCAGCAGCCAAGATTCCGGGGGGACTTATGAACAGTAC. Translating gives CASSQDSGGTYEQY. The full CDR3 is CASSQDSGGTYEQYF.

Turning to this clone: The gene names given are mouse names. The sequenced fragment ends 1 residue before the CDR3 boundary, so the rest is inferred from the germline J gene. V and J are TRBV1 and TRBJ2-1; TRBD2 aligns across 7 bases. The V gene's germline CDR1 is NSQYPW and CDR2 LRSPGD (reference sequence). The CDR3 has 15 amino acids. Trimming took 6 bases from V and 0 from J; bases not matched to a gene: 5. The CDR3 bases that were read are TGCACCTGCAGCACAACTGGGGTTAACTATGCTGAGCAGTTC. Translating gives CTCSTTGVNYAEQF. The complete CDR3 reads CTCSTTGVNYAEQFF.

In regard to this clone: The gene symbols are mouse symbols. The read gets to within 1 residue of the CDR3 end, and the germline J gene fills in the rest. The V gene is TRBV13-2, the J gene TRBJ2-7; 7 positions agree with TRBD2. V shed 2 bases and J 5 bases; nucleotides not matched to a gene: 1. Germline CDR1 NNHNN, CDR2 SYGAGS (reference sequence). CDR3 length: 12 amino acids. CDR3 residues: CASGETGDEQYF. Partial CDR3 DNA: TGTGCCAGCGGTGAAACTGGGGATGAACAGTAC.

A note on this clone: The listed genes are named as in mouse. The read stops 1 residue short of the end of the CDR3; the missing end is completed from the germline J gene. This rearrangement joins TRBV13-1 to TRBJ1-4, with D unclear. The CDR3 sequence is 12 residues long. Trimming stripped 0 bases from V and 8 bases from J, with 5 bases between. Germline V gene data show CDR1 as NSHNY and CDR2 as SYGAGN. CDR3 amino acids: CASSDAHERLFF. The sequenced part of the CDR3 DNA is TGTGCCAGCAGTGATGCACATGAAAGATTATTT.

Of note for this clone: The gene names here belong to mouse. The observed sequence ends 1 residue before the CDR3 terminus, with the missing tail filled in from the germline J gene. This chain links TRBV13-1 with TRBJ1-3, with D unclear. The CDR3 runs to 16 residues. Trimming removed 2 bases from V and 0 bases from J, with 12 bases in between. CDR1 is NSHNY, CDR2 SYGAGN, per germline. The sequenced part of the CDR3 DNA is TGTGCCAGCAGTGAAAGACTGCAATATTCTGGAAATACGCTCTAT. This gives the protein CASSERLQYSGNTLY. Given in full, the CDR3 is CASSERLQYSGNTLYF.

This clone came up once. Each gene name is a mouse one. The read falls 1 residue short of the CDR3 end, and the missing part is taken from the germline J gene. The chain uses TRBV31 and TRBJ1-2, with 8 positions matching TRBD1. The CDR3 has 14 amino acids. Per germline, CDR1 GKSSPN and CDR2 SITVG. With 2 bases clipped from V and 2 bases from J, the junction kept 4 bases outside the gene matches. This chain's CDR3 is CAWSKDRVNSDYTF. CDR3 bases read: TGTGCCTGGAGTAAGGACAGGGTGAACTCCGACTACACC.

Concerning this clone itself: Gene labels here are mouse ones. The read ends 1 residue shy of where the CDR3 ends; the end is completed using the germline J gene. V usage is TRBV20 and J usage is TRBJ2-1, with 7 bases lining up with TRBD1. The V gene's germline CDR1 is GFQATS and CDR2 STVNSAI. With 1 base clipped from V and 5 bases from J, the junction kept 5 bases outside the gene matches. The CDR3 totals 14 residues. The CDR3 here is CGARGATGNAEQFF. The sequenced part of the CDR3 DNA is TGTGGTGCTAGGGGAGCGACAGGGAATGCTGAGCAGTTC.

On this clone: The genes and germline here are from mouse. The read ends 1 residue early relative to the CDR3; the germline J gene fills the gap. The V and J genes are TRBV2 and TRBJ2-7; tentative D call: TRBD2 (5 bases). CDR1 LGHNA and CDR2 YSYQKL come from the germline V gene. The CDR3 is made up of 11 amino acids. V was shortened by 2 bases and J by 6 bases, with 5 bases between the two germline ends. This CDR3 is CASSQLGEQYF. The sequenced CDR3 bases are TGTGCCAGCAGCCAACTGGGTGAACAGTAC.

This clone was observed once. The genes and germline here are from mouse. The CDR3 extends 1 residue past the end of the read, so its final part is completed from the germline J gene. The chain employs TRBV4 and TRBJ1-4; 11 nucleotides match TRBD1. Germline V gene lookup returns CDR1 LGHDT and CDR2 YNNKQL (reference sequence). The CDR3 covers 15 residues. V trimming: 4 bases; J trimming: 7 bases; junction bases outside the gene matches: 5. The CDR3 sequence: CASSFGTGGGERLFF. The part of the CDR3 DNA that was read is TGTGCCAGCAGCTTCGGGACAGGGGGAGGCGAAAGATTATTT.

Notes on this clone: Mouse germline and gene names are used. The read ends 1 residue early relative to the CDR3; the germline J gene fills the gap. V usage is TRBV31 and J usage is TRBJ2-1; no clear D gene. The germline gives CDR1 GKSSPN, CDR2 SITVG. The CDR3 loop spans 14 amino acids. V dropped 4 bases and J dropped 3 bases, with 13 bases sitting between them. The CDR3 region is CAWTPDGFYAEQFF. The part of the CDR3 DNA that was read is TGTGCCTGGACCCCCGACGGTTTCTATGCTGAGCAGTTC.

This clone is a singleton in its sample. Gene names are mouse gene names. The read ends 1 residue before the CDR3 terminus; that terminus is restored from the germline J gene. V is TRBV4 and J is TRBJ2-1; 11 nucleotides match TRBD2. The CDR3 loop spans 14 amino acids. V trimming: 5 bases; J trimming: 7 bases; junction bases outside the gene matches: 4. From germline, CDR1 is LGHDT and CDR2 YNNKQL (reference sequence). This CDR3 is CASSRTGGWAEQFF. Incomplete CDR3 DNA: TGTGCCAGCAGCCGGACTGGGGGGTGGGCTGAGCAGTTC.

This clone came up a few times. Germline and genes here are mouse. With the read ending 1 residue before the CDR3 end, the germline J gene is used to fill in that end. The rearrangement uses TRBV13-1 and TRBJ1-2; D is unclear. There are 11 residues in the CDR3. V was shortened by 0 bases and J by 5 bases, with 2 bases between the two germline ends. CDR1 is NSHNY and CDR2 is SYGAGN in the germline V gene. The CDR3 reads CASSDGSDYTF. Incomplete CDR3 DNA: TGTGCCAGCAGTGATGGTTCCGACTACACC.

To note about this clone: The germline and genes are mouse ones. The CDR3 goes on 1 residue after the read ends, and that part is filled in from the germline J gene. The V call is TRBV29, the J call TRBJ2-4; 11 nucleotides align to TRBD2. The germline V gene has CDR1 MSHET and CDR2 SYDVDS. This CDR3 is built from 18 residues. V shed 0 bases, J shed 2 bases, and the junction held 7 bases outside the gene matches. This CDR3 is CASSLSTLGGPDQNTLYF. The DNA read from the CDR3 is TGTGCTAGCAGTTTATCGACACTGGGGGGGCCGGATCAAAACACCTTGTAC.

This clone was seen only a few times. The genes are named according to mouse. The read terminates 1 residue before the CDR3 end, so the remaining end is supplied by the germline J gene. The chain recombines TRBV13-3 with TRBJ1-3, with a tentative D call TRBD1 (5 bases). The germline V and J ends were trimmed by 1 base and 0 bases, with 11 bases remaining between them. CDR1 NNHDY and CDR2 SYVADS come from the germline V gene. This CDR3 spans 16 amino acids. The CDR3 loop reads CASSDPRTSSGNTLYF. CDR3 DNA (partial): TGTGCCAGCAGTGATCCCCGGACATCTTCTGGAAATACGCTCTAT.

For this clone: Gene names refer to mouse genes. The sequenced fragment ends 1 residue before the CDR3 boundary, so the rest is inferred from the germline J gene. The chain uses TRBV19 and TRBJ2-7, with 8 bases lining up with TRBD2. The germline gives CDR1 FNHDT, CDR2 SITEND (reference sequence). The CDR3 sequence is 13 residues long. Losses at the gene ends were 2 bases for V and 7 bases for J; bases not matched to a gene: 5. The chain's CDR3 is CASSIWGAPEQYF. The CDR3 bases that were read are TGTGCCAGCAGTATCTGGGGGGCGCCCGAACAGTAC.

This clone came up a few times. Gene names are the mouse ones. Read sequence stops 1 residue before the CDR3 end, and the germline J gene provides the missing end. The rearrangement uses TRBV19 and TRBJ1-5, with 7 nucleotides matching TRBD1. Trimming cost V 7 bases and J 0 bases; bases outside gene matches: 4. This CDR3 region has 14 residues. Germline CDR1 is FNHDT and CDR2 is SITEND (reference sequence). CDR3 bases read: TGTGCCAGCCGGGACAGATATAACAACCAGGCTCCGCTT. Residues: CASRDRYNNQAPL. The CDR3, in full, reads CASRDRYNNQAPLF.

A word on this clone: Germline and genes: mouse. The DNA read from the CDR3 is TGTGCCAGCAGCCAGGATAACCAAGACACCCAGTAC. Translated, it gives CASSQDNQDTQY. The whole CDR3 region reads CASSQDNQDTQYF. The chain uses TRBV3 and TRBJ2-5, with D unresolved. Read data end 1 residue before the CDR3 end; the end is taken from the germline J gene. The CDR3 runs 13 residues. The V gene lost 5 bases and the J gene lost 0 bases, with 6 bases spanning the gap. Germline loops: CDR1 SNHLY, CDR2 FYNGKV (reference sequence).

This clone appeared a single time. Any gene name here is a mouse gene name. The read stops 1 residue short of the end of the CDR3; the missing end is completed from the germline J gene. The chain is built from TRBV14 and TRBJ2-2; a weak D match, TRBD1 (5 bases). V lost 2 bases and J 2 bases, leaving 13 bases between the germline ends. This CDR3 comprises 16 residues. CDR1 is SGHDT and CDR2 is FRDEAV in the germline V gene. The CDR3 loop reads CASSLKAGWNTGQLYF. Incomplete CDR3 DNA: TGTGCCAGCAGTTTAAAGGCAGGGTGGAACACCGGGCAGCTCTAC.

As to this clone: The gene names here belong to mouse. The CDR3 end falls 1 residue outside the read, so it is completed with the germline J gene. The chain uses TRBV1 and TRBJ2-1; TRBD2 matches at 8 bases. Germline values: CDR1 NSQYPW, CDR2 LRSPGD (reference sequence). The CDR3 spans 15 residues. V trimming: 2 bases; J trimming: 6 bases; junction bases outside the gene matches: 6. The covered CDR3 bases are TGCACCTGCAGTGCACCCGGGGGGGCTATTGCTGAGCAGTTC. Its protein is CTCSAPGGAIAEQF. Given in full, the CDR3 is CTCSAPGGAIAEQFF. Full variable domain (outside the CDR3, taken from reference TRBV1 and TRBJ2-1): VTLLEQNPRWRLVPRGQAVNLRCILKNSQYPWMSWYQQDLQKQLQWLFTLRSPGDKEVKSLPGADYLATRVTDTELRLQVANMSQGRTLYCTCSAPGGAIAEQFFGPGTRLTVL.

In regard to this clone: The gene names here belong to mouse. The CDR3 is cut off 1 residue early in the read; its end comes from the germline J gene. The chain employs TRBV19 and TRBJ2-7; 7 positions agree with TRBD1. Germline lookup yields CDR1 FNHDT and CDR2 SITEND (reference sequence). Trimming removed 5 bases from V and 5 bases from J; junction bases left unmatched: 4. The CDR3 is 12 residues long. Partial CDR3 DNA: TGTGCCAGCAGCCCGACAGGGCATGAACAGTAC. Translated, it gives CASSPTGHEQY. The complete CDR3 protein is CASSPTGHEQYF.

This clone was counted only a few times. Mouse gene names and germline throughout. From the germline J gene comes the end of the CDR3, since the read stops 1 residue before it. The chain couples TRBV19 to TRBJ2-7, with 11 bases matching TRBD2. The CDR3 totals 13 residues. The germline V gene encodes CDR1 FNHDT and CDR2 SITEND (reference sequence). V trimming: 5 bases; J trimming: 4 bases; junction bases outside the gene matches: 2. Here the CDR3 reads CASSDWGGYEQYF. The CDR3 bases that were read are TGTGCCAGCAGCGACTGGGGGGGTTATGAACAGTAC.

As regards this clone: Genes and germline come from the mouse. The read finishes 1 residue shy of the CDR3 end, and the germline J gene is used to complete it. The J gene is TRBJ2-1, the V gene TRBV29, with TRBD1 matching over 9 bases. Germline V gives CDR1 MSHET, CDR2 SYDVDS. V trimming: 6 bases; J trimming: 5 bases; junction bases outside the gene matches: 2. This CDR3 has 13 residues. The sequenced part of the CDR3 DNA is TGTGCTAGCAGCCGGGACAGGGATGCTGAGCAGTTC. Translated: CASSRDRDAEQF. The whole CDR3 protein is CASSRDRDAEQFF. Drawing the rest from reference TRBV29 and TRBJ2-1, the complete variable domain is DMKVTQMPRYLIKRMGENVLLECGQDMSHETMYWYRQDPGLGLQLIYISYDVDSNSEGDIPKGYRVSRKKREHFSLILDSAKTNQTSVYFCASSRDRDAEQFFGPGTRLTVL.

On this clone itself: The gene names given are mouse names. The read finishes 1 residue shy of the CDR3 end, and the germline J gene is used to complete it. V usage is TRBV13-3 and J usage is TRBJ2-4; TRBD2 aligns across 14 bases. Germline V gene sequence: CDR1 NNHDY, CDR2 SYVADS. The CDR3 sequence is 15 residues long. With 5 bases clipped from V and 8 bases from J, the junction kept 7 bases outside the gene matches. CDR3: CASRRDWGGAGTLYF. Incomplete CDR3 DNA: TGTGCCAGCAGACGGGACTGGGGGGGCGCGGGCACCTTGTAC. The entire variable domain, with the rest obtained from reference TRBV13-3 and TRBJ2-4, is as follows: EAAVTQSPRSKVAVTGGKVTLSCHQTNNHDYMYWYRQDTGHGLRLIHYSYVADSTEKGDIPDGYKASRPSQENFSLILELASLSQTAVYFCASRRDWGGAGTLYFGAGTRLSVL.

In the case of this clone: Gene names follow the mouse nomenclature. The read stops 1 residue short of the end of the CDR3; the missing end is completed from the germline J gene. The J gene is TRBJ2-5, the V gene TRBV1; D not certain. CDR1 and CDR2 (germline): NSQYPW, LRSPGD (reference sequence). This CDR3 spans 14 amino acids. V was cut by 1 base and J by 0 bases, with 5 bases left in between. This chain's CDR3 is CTCSAGQNQDTQYF. The sequenced CDR3 bases are TGCACCTGCAGTGCAGGACAAAACCAAGACACCCAGTAC. Based on the CDR3 plus reference TRBV1 and TRBJ2-5, the full variable domain is VTLLEQNPRWRLVPRGQAVNLRCILKNSQYPWMSWYQQDLQKQLQWLFTLRSPGDKEVKSLPGADYLATRVTDTELRLQVANMSQGRTLYCTCSAGQNQDTQYFGPGTRLLVL.

As concerns this clone: Any gene name here is a mouse gene name. Read coverage stops 1 residue before the CDR3 terminus; the germline J gene supplies the remainder. The chain recombines TRBV1 with TRBJ1-1; 9 nucleotides line up with TRBD1. The V segment lost 1 base and the J segment 8 bases; nucleotides outside the gene matches: 2. Germline loops: CDR1 NSQYPW, CDR2 LRSPGD (reference sequence). The CDR3 is 13 residues long. CDR3 DNA, as far as it was read: TGCACCTGCAGTGCAGGGGACAGGGCCGAAGTCTTC. Protein product: CTCSAGDRAEVF. The complete CDR3 reads CTCSAGDRAEVFF.